This T cell receptor beta chain is drawn from a study of post-analysis software for immune sequencing data. Study summary: The cohort encompassed relapsing-remitting, secondary progressive and progressive-relapsing multiple sclerosis disease courses. Study-wide points: Significantly decreased normalized Chao1 diversity was recorded for multiple sclerosis patients relative to controls. Batch-mates among the samples co-clustered strongly by F measure.

Incorporated into the TCR beta cDNA libraries were unique molecular identifiers, which served to reduce PCR and sequencing biases. Input populations of about 1 to 11 million T cells gave rise to around 480,000 cDNA molecules. From the PCR reads, TCRdb called clonotypes with MiXCR, one entry per CDR3 protein. The profile shows 800,000 to 950,000 distinct CDR3 sequences, roughly half of them singletons. Note on this clonotype: Its antigen is unidentified.

The source is a girl aged 10-17 years with multiple sclerosis. The specimen sequenced was blood.

The CDR3, as DNA: TGTGCCAGCAGTGAAAGGGACAGGGGCCCTTTTGAGCAGTACTTC. Protein sequence: CASSERDRGPFEQYF. This chain joins TRBV6-1 and TRBJ2-7; 10 bases map to TRBD1. This CDR3 comprises 15 residues. The V segment lost 2 bases and the J segment 7 bases; nucleotides outside the gene matches: 8. The germline CDR1 and CDR2 sequences are MNHNS and SASEGT.